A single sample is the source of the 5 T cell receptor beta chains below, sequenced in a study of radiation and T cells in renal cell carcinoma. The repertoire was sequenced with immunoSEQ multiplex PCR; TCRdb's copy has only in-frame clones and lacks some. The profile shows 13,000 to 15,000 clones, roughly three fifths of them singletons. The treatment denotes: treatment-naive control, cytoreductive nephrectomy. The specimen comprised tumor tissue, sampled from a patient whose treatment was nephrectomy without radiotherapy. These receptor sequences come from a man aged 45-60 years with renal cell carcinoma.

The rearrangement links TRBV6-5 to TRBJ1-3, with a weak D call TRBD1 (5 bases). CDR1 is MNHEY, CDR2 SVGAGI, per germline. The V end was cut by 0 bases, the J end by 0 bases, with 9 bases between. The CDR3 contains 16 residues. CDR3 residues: CASSYSATVSGNTIYF. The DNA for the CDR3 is TGTGCCAGCAGTTACTCGGCGACAGTCTCTGGAAACACCATATATTTT.

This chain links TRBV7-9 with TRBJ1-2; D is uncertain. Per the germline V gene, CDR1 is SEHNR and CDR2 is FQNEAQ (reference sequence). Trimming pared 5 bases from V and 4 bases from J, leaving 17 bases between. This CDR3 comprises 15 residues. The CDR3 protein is CASSPNDPGLYGYTF. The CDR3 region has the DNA TGTGCCAGCAGCCCCAACGATCCCGGGCTCTATGGCTACACCTTC. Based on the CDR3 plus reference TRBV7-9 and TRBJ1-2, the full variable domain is DTGVSQNPRHKITKRGQNVTFRCDPISEHNRLYWYRQTLGQGPEFLTYFQNEAQLEKSRLLSDRFSAERPKGSFSTLEIQRTEQGDSAMYLCASSPNDPGLYGYTFGSGTRLTVV.

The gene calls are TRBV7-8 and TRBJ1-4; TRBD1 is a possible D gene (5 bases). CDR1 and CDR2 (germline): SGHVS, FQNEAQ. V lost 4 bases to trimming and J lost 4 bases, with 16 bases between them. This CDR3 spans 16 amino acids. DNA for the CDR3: TGTGCCAGCAGCTCCCTACCACCGGGGCATAATGAAAAACTGTTTTTT. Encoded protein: CASSSLPPGHNEKLFF.

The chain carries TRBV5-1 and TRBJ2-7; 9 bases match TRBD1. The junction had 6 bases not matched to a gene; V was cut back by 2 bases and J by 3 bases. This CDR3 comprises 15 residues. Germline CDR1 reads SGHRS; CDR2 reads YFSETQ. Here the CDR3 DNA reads TGCGCCAGCAGCTTCGGGACAGGGTTGAACTACGAGCAGTACTTC. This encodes CASSFGTGLNYEQYF.

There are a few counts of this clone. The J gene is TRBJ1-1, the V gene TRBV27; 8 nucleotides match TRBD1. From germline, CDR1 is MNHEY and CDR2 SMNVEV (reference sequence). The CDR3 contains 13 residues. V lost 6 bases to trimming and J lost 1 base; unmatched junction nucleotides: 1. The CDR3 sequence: CASRTGANTEAFF. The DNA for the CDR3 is TGTGCCAGCAGGACAGGGGCGAACACTGAAGCTTTCTTT.